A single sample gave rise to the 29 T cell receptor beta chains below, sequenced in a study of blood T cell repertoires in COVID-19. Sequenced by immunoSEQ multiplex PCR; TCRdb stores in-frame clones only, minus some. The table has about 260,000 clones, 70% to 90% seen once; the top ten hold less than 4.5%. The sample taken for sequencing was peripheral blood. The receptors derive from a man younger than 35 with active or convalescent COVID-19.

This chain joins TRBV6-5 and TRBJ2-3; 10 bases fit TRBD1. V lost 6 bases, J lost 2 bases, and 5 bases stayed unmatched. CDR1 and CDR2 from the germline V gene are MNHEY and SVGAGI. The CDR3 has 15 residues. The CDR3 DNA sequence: TGTGCCAGCAGCCTGACAGGGGGCCCCACAGATACGCAGTATTTT. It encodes CASSLTGGPTDTQYF.

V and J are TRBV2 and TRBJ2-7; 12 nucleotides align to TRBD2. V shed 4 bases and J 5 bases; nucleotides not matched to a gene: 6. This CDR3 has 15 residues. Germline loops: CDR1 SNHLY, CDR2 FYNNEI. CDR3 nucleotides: TGTGCCAGCAGTGGGGGAAGACTAGCGGGAGACGAGCAGTACTTC. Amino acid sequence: CASSGGRLAGDEQYF.

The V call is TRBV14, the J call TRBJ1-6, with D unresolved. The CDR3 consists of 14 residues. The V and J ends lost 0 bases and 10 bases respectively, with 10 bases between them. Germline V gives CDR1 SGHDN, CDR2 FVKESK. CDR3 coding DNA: TGTGCCAGCAGCCAAGATCTGCCGGGATCACCCCTCCACTTT. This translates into CASSQDLPGSPLHF.

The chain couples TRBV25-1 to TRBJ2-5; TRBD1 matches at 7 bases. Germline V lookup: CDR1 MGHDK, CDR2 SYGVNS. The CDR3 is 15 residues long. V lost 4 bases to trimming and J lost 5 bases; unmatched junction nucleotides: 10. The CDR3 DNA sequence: TGTGCCAGCAGTGCCCTGACCGGGACAGACGAGACCCAGTACTTC. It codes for CASSALTGTDETQYF.

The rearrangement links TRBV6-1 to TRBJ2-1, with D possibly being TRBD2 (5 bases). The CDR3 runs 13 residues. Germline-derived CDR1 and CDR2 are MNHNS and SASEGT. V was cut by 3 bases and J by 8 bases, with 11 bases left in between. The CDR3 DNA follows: TGTGCCAGCAGTGATCTTCGGCGGGATGAGCAGTTCTTC. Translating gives CASSDLRRDEQFF.

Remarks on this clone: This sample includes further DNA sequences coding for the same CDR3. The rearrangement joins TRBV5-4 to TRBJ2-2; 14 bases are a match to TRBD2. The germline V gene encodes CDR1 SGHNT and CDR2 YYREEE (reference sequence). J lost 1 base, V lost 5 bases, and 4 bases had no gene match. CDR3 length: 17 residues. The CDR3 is CASRPGLAGGNTGELFF. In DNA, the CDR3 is TGTGCCAGCAGACCTGGACTAGCGGGGGGGAACACCGGGGAGCTGTTTTTT. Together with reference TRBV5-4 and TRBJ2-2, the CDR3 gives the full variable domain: ETGVTQSPTHLIKTRGQQVTLRCSSQSGHNTVSWYQQALGQGPQFIFQYYREEENGRGNFPPRFSGLQFPNYSSELNVNALELDDSALYLCASRPGLAGGNTGELFFGEGSRLTVL.

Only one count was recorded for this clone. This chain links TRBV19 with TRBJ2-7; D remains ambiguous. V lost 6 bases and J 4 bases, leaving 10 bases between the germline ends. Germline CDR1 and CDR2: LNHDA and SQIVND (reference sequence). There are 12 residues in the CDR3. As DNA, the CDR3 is TGTGCCAGTAGAACCCCGGGTTACGAGCAGTACTTC. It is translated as CASRTPGYEQYF.

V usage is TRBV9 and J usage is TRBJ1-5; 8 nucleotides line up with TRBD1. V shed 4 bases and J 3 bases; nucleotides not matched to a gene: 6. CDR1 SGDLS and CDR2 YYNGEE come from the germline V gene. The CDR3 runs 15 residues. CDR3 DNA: TGTGCCAGCAGCTCTACAGGGGGAAACAATCAGCCCCAGCATTTT. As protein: CASSSTGGNNQPQHF.

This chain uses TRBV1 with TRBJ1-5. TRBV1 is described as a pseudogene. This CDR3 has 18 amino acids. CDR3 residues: CTSSQAPGGDPSNQPQHF. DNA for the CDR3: TGCACCAGCAGCCAAGCTCCAGGCGGGGACCCTAGCAATCAGCCCCAGCATTTT.

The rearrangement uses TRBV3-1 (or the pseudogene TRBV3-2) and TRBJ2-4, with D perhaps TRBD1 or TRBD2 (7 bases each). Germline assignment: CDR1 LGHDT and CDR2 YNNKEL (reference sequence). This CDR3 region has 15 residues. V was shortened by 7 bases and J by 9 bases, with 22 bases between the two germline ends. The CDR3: CASTQGGVAPGIQYF. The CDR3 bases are TGTGCCAGCACCCAGGGGGGGGTGGCGCCCGGCATTCAGTACTTC.

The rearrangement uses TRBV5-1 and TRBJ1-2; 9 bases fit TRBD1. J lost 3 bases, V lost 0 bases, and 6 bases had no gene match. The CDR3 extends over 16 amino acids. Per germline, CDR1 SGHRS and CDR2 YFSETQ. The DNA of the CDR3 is TGCGCCAGCAGCTTGGGGGACAGGGCCAGGGACTATGGCTACACCTTC. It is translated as CASSLGDRARDYGYTF.

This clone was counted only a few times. CDR3 in DNA: TGTGCCAGCGAGCGCGGGACTAACTATGGCTACACCTTC. It yields the protein CASERGTNYGYTF. The rearrangement joins TRBV11-2 to TRBJ1-2; unclear D gene. V was cut by 8 bases and J by 0 bases, with 10 bases left in between. This CDR3 spans 13 amino acids. Per germline, CDR1 SGHAT and CDR2 FQNNGV.

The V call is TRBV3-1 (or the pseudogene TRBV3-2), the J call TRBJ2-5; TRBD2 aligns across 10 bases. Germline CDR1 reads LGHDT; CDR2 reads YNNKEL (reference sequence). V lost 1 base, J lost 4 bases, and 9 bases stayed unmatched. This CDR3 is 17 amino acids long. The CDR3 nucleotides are TGTGCCAGCAGCCAAGGCCTAGCGGGAGAGGGTGGAGAGACCCAGTACTTC. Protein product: CASSQGLAGEGGETQYF.

CDR3 loop: CASRSSGANVLTF. CDR3 in DNA: TGTGCCAGCAGGAGCTCTGGGGCCAACGTCCTGACTTTC. V gene TRBV2 combines with J gene TRBJ2-6; D not certain. CDR3 length: 13 residues. V shed 6 bases and J shed 0 bases, with 3 bases lying between them. In germline, CDR1 is SNHLY, CDR2 FYNNEI.

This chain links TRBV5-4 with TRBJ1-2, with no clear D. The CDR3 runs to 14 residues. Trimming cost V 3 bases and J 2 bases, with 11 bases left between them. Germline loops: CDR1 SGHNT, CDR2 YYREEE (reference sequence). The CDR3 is CASSSSRFNYGYTF. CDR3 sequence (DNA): TGTGCCAGCAGCTCCTCGCGGTTCAACTATGGCTACACCTTC.

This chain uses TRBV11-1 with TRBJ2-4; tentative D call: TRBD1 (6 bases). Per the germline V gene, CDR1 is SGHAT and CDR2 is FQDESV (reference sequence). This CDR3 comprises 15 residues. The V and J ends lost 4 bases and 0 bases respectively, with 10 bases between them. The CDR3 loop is CASSSKDRAKNIQYF. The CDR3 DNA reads TGTGCCAGCAGCTCGAAGGACAGAGCCAAAAACATTCAGTACTTC.

The CDR3 is CASSSLDQTGRETQYF. DNA for the CDR3: TGTGCCAGCAGTTCCTTGGACCAGACAGGCCGAGAGACCCAGTACTTC. The V call is TRBV27, the J call TRBJ2-5; maybe TRBD1 (6 bases). V shed 4 bases and J shed 4 bases, with 19 bases lying between them. The CDR3 spans 16 residues. Germline V gene sequence: CDR1 MNHEY, CDR2 SMNVEV (reference sequence).

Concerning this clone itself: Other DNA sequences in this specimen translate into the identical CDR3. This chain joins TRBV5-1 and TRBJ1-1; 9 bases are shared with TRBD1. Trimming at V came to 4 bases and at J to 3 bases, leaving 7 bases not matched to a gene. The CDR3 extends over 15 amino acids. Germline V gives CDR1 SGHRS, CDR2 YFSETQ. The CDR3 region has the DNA TGCGCCAGCAGCCCACAGGGGGCTGGGGACACTGAAGCTTTCTTT. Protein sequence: CASSPQGAGDTEAFF.

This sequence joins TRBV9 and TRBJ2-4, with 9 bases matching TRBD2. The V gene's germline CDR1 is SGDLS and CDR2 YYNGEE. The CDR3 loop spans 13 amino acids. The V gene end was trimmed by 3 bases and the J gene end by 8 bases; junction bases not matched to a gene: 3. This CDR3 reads CASSAGTSHIQYF. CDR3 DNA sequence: TGTGCCAGCAGCGCAGGGACTAGCCACATTCAGTACTTC.

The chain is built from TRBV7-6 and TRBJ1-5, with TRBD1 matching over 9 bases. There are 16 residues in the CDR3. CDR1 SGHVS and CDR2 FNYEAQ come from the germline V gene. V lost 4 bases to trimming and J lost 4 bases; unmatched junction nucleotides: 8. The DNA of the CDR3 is TGTGCCAGCAGCTCCTCGGACAGGGGAATTAATCAGCCCCAGCATTTT. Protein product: CASSSSDRGINQPQHF.

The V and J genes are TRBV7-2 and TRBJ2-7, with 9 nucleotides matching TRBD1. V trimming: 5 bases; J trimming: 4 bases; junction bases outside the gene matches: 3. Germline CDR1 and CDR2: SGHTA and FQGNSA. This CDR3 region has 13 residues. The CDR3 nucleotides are TGTGCCAGCAGCCCGGACAGGGGATACGAGCAGTACTTC. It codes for CASSPDRGYEQYF.

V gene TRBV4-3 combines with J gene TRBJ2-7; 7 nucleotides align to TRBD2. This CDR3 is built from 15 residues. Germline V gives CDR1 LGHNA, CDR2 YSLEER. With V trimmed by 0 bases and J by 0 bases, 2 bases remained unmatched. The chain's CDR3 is CASSQEAGSSYEQYF. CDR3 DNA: TGCGCCAGCAGCCAAGAAGCGGGGAGCTCCTACGAGCAGTACTTC.

The CDR3 coding sequence is TGTGCCAGCAGCTTAAGTCGAACTAGCGGGGGAAATGAGCAGTTCTTC. This gives the protein CASSLSRTSGGNEQFF. This sequence joins TRBV7-9 and TRBJ2-1; TRBD2 matches 11 bases. Germline V gene lookup returns CDR1 SEHNR and CDR2 FQNEAQ (reference sequence). This CDR3 is built from 16 residues. J was trimmed by 7 bases and V by 2 bases; bases with no gene match: 7.

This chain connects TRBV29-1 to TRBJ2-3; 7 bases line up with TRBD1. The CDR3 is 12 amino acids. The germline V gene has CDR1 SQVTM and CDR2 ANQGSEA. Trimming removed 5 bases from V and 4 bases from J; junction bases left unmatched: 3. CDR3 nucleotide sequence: TGCAGCGTTCCACAGGGGCCAGATACGCAGTATTTT. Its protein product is CSVPQGPDTQYF.

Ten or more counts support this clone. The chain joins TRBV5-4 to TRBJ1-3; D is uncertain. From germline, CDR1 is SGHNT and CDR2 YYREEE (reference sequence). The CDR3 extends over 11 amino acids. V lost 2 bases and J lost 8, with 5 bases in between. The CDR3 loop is CASSFGDTIYF. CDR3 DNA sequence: TGTGCCAGCAGCTTCGGTGACACCATATATTTT.

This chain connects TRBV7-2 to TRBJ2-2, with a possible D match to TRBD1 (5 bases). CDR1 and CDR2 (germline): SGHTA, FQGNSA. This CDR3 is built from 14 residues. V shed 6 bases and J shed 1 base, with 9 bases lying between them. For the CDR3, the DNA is TGTGCCAGCAGATTTGGACAGAACACCGGGGAGCTGTTTTTT. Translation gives CASRFGQNTGELFF.

The CDR3, as DNA: TGTGCCAGCAGCTCCACCGGACTAGCGGGGGATGATACGCAGTATTTT. It codes for CASSSTGLAGDDTQYF. V usage is TRBV28 and J usage is TRBJ2-3; 13 bases map to TRBD2. Germline CDR1 MDHEN, CDR2 SYDVKM. The CDR3 covers 16 residues. Unmatched junction bases numbered 9, after V lost 6 bases and J lost 6 bases.

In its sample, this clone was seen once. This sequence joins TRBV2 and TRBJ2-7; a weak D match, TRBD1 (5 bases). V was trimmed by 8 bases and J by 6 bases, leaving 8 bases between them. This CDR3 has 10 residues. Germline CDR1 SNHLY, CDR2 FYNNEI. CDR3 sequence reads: CASAGIEQYF. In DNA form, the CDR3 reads TGTGCCAGCGCAGGGATCGAGCAGTACTTC.

This chain's CDR3 is CASSFGQGASYGYTF. CDR3 DNA sequence: TGTGCCAGCAGCTTCGGACAGGGGGCCTCCTATGGCTACACCTTC. The rearrangement links TRBV7-9 to TRBJ1-2; TRBD1 matches 11 bases. Trimming removed 3 bases from V and 4 bases from J; junction bases left unmatched: 4. Germline lookup yields CDR1 SEHNR and CDR2 FQNEAQ (reference sequence). This CDR3 contains 15 residues.